Each of the 22 T cell receptor beta chains below was sequenced from the same sample in a study of OX40 agonist ivuxolimab in advanced cancers. The repertoire was sequenced with immunoSEQ multiplex PCR; TCRdb's copy has only in-frame clones and lacks some. The profile shows around 31,000 clones, approximately 86% of them singletons. Source: CD4+ or CD8+ T cells sorted from blood, taken in a trial of the OX40 agonist ivuxolimab. Every receptor here comes from an adult with an advanced solid tumor such as melanoma, head and neck, liver or kidney cancer.

The CDR3 region has the DNA TGCGCCAGCAGCTTGGCAAGGGAGGCTAACTACGAGCAGTACTTC. This sequence encodes CASSLAREANYEQYF. J is TRBJ2-7 and V is TRBV5-1; TRBD2 is a possible D gene (6 bases). Trimming took off 0 bases at V and 3 bases at J, with 13 bases between the two ends. Germline CDR1 and CDR2: SGHRS and YFSETQ. This CDR3 comprises 15 residues.

The chain couples TRBV29-1 to TRBJ1-1; D not resolved. This CDR3 is built from 13 residues. From germline, CDR1 is SQVTM and CDR2 ANQGSEA. The V end lost 4 bases, the J end lost 0 bases, and 9 bases lay between the germline ends. DNA of the CDR3: TGCAGCGTTGTGGAGGGTATGAACACTGAAGCTTTCTTT. It codes for CSVVEGMNTEAFF. The variable domain in full, with the rest retrieved from reference TRBV29-1 and TRBJ1-1, is SAVISQKPSRDICQRGTSLTIQCQVDSQVTMMFWYRQQPGQSLTLIATANQGSEATYESGFVIDKFPISRPNLTFSTLTVSNMSPEDSSIYLCSVVEGMNTEAFFGQGTRLTVV.

This chain connects TRBV15 to TRBJ1-2; 8 bases align to TRBD1. J was trimmed by 8 bases and V by 3 bases; bases with no gene match: 5. The CDR3 consists of 13 residues. Germline V lookup: CDR1 LNHNV, CDR2 YYDKDF (reference sequence). The CDR3 protein is CATSSRTGLGYTF. DNA of the CDR3: TGTGCCACCAGCAGTCGGACAGGGTTAGGCTACACCTTC.

The rearrangement links TRBV7-2 to TRBJ2-7; 7 bases are shared with TRBD1. Per the germline V gene, CDR1 is SGHTA and CDR2 is FQGNSA. CDR3 length: 15 amino acids. V was clipped by 4 bases and J by 5 bases; unmatched bases: 11. The CDR3 DNA reads as TGTGCCAGCAGCTATCCCCCCCAGGGGGTTGACGAGCAGTACTTC. Its protein product is CASSYPPQGVDEQYF. The full variable domain, completed using reference TRBV7-2 and TRBJ2-7, is GAGVSQSPSNKVTEKGKDVELRCDPISGHTALYWYRQSLGQGLEFLIYFQGNSAPDKSGLPSDRFSAERTGGSVSTLTIQRTQQEDSAVYLCASSYPPQGVDEQYFGPGTRLTVT.

This clone has a handful of counts. The V gene is TRBV28, the J gene TRBJ2-7, with D uncertain. Deletions cut 3 bases from V and 1 base from J, with 25 bases between. The CDR3 spans 19 residues. Per the germline V gene, CDR1 is MDHEN and CDR2 is SYDVKM. The CDR3 DNA reads as TGTGCCAGCAGTTTGGAAATGGTCGCGCGGTGGGTCGGGTCCTACGAGCAGTACTTC. It yields the protein CASSLEMVARWVGSYEQYF.

The V call is TRBV14, the J call TRBJ2-7; the D gene could be TRBD1 or TRBD2 (6 bases each). Trimming shortened V by 2 bases and J by 4 bases, and 12 bases separated the two germline ends. The CDR3 is made up of 14 amino acids. The V gene's germline CDR1 is SGHDN and CDR2 FVKESK. CDR3 sequence: CASSQRGREYEQYF. The DNA for the CDR3 is TGTGCCAGCAGCCAACGGGGGCGAGAATACGAGCAGTACTTC.

V and J are TRBV6-5 and TRBJ2-7, with 7 positions matching TRBD1. The CDR3 is 13 amino acids. Germline values: CDR1 MNHEY, CDR2 SVGAGI. V trimming: 6 bases; J trimming: 7 bases; junction bases outside the gene matches: 9. Here the CDR3 reads CASSLRQGGEQYF. For the CDR3, the DNA is TGTGCCAGCAGCCTTAGACAGGGCGGAGAGCAGTACTTC.

This chain connects TRBV2 to TRBJ2-7; D gene ambiguous. Trimming removed 3 bases from V and 0 bases from J, with 9 bases in between. The CDR3 is 14 amino acids. Looked up from germline, CDR1 is SNHLY and CDR2 is FYNNEI. The CDR3, as DNA: TGTGCCAGCAGTGACCCCTCCGCCTCCTACGAGCAGTACTTC. Translation: CASSDPSASYEQYF.

V is TRBV27 and J is TRBJ2-2; the D is unclear. V was shortened by 6 bases and J by 6 bases, with 8 bases between the two germline ends. Per the germline V gene, CDR1 is MNHEY and CDR2 is SMNVEV (reference sequence). The CDR3 covers 12 residues. For the CDR3, the DNA is TGTGCCAGCAGCATAGTTTCCGGGGAGCTGTTTTTT. Translated: CASSIVSGELFF.

This chain connects TRBV19 to TRBJ2-1, with 10 bases identical to TRBD2. The CDR3 runs to 15 residues. The V gene's germline CDR1 is LNHDA and CDR2 SQIVND (reference sequence). The J segment lost 7 bases and the V segment lost 4 bases, leaving 7 bases of the junction unmatched. CDR3 protein: CASSNLAGGVNEQFF. The CDR3 DNA sequence: TGTGCCAGTAGTAATTTAGCGGGAGGCGTAAATGAGCAGTTCTTC.

CDR3 residues: CASSLGVMDSYYGYTF. The CDR3 bases are TGTGCCAGCAGCTTAGGGGTAATGGACAGCTACTATGGCTACACCTTC. The chain carries TRBV11-2 and TRBJ1-2; the D gene is possibly TRBD1 (6 bases). Trimming cost V 1 base and J 3 bases, with 15 bases left between them. The CDR3 runs 16 residues. Germline CDR1 reads SGHAT; CDR2 reads FQNNGV.

V and J are TRBV19 and TRBJ2-1, with 11 bases matching TRBD2. The J segment lost 7 bases and the V segment lost 0 bases, leaving 8 bases of the junction unmatched. The CDR3 loop spans 17 amino acids. CDR1 and CDR2 (germline): LNHDA, SQIVND (reference sequence). CDR3 sequence: CASSIDFLAGGRNEQFF. The CDR3 DNA sequence: TGTGCCAGTAGTATAGATTTTCTAGCGGGAGGCAGGAATGAGCAGTTCTTC.

This clone showed up just a few times. V usage is TRBV25-1 and J usage is TRBJ1-1, with D tentatively TRBD1 (5 bases). Per the germline V gene, CDR1 is MGHDK and CDR2 is SYGVNS. V was pared by 4 bases and J by 0 bases, with 12 bases between. CDR3 length equals 15 residues. The CDR3 region has the DNA TGTGCCAGCAGTGCCGCGGCAGGGATGAACACTGAAGCTTTCTTT. This codes for CASSAAAGMNTEAFF.

The V call is TRBV25-1, the J call TRBJ1-3; unclear D gene. The CDR3 contains 14 residues. Trimming pared 3 bases from V and 0 bases from J, leaving 6 bases between. From germline, CDR1 is MGHDK and CDR2 SYGVNS. CDR3 region: CASSEGSSGNTIYF. CDR3 DNA sequence: TGTGCCAGCAGTGAGGGGAGCTCTGGAAACACCATATATTTT.

The V gene is TRBV27, the J gene TRBJ2-2; D not resolved. Per the germline V gene, CDR1 is MNHEY and CDR2 is SMNVEV (reference sequence). Trimming pared 3 bases from V and 7 bases from J, leaving 9 bases between. This CDR3 contains 13 residues. CDR3 residues: CASSLGLIGELFF. The CDR3 DNA is TGTGCCAGCAGTTTGGGTCTGATCGGGGAGCTGTTTTTT.

This chain connects TRBV7-8 to TRBJ2-7; 7 bases fit TRBD1. This CDR3 comprises 13 residues. The germline CDR1 and CDR2 sequences are SGHVS and FQNEAQ. The V gene end was trimmed by 3 bases and the J gene end by 5 bases; junction bases not matched to a gene: 4. The CDR3 sequence is CASSFRQGHEQYF. The CDR3 coding sequence is TGTGCCAGCAGCTTCCGACAGGGCCACGAGCAGTACTTC. The complete variable domain, with remaining parts taken from reference TRBV7-8 and TRBJ2-7, reads GAGVSQSPRYKVAKRGQDVALRCDPISGHVSLFWYQQALGQGPEFLTYFQNEAQLDKSGLPSDRFFAERPEGSVSTLKIQRTQQEDSAVYLCASSFRQGHEQYFGPGTRLTVT.

In DNA form, the CDR3 reads TGTGCCAGCAGACAGACTGGGGATAGCAATCAGCCCCAGCATTTT. Protein sequence: CASRQTGDSNQPQHF. The gene calls are TRBV27 and TRBJ1-5; the D is unclear. This CDR3 comprises 15 residues. V shed 6 bases and J shed 0 bases, with 12 bases lying between them. Germline CDR1 reads MNHEY; CDR2 reads SMNVEV (reference sequence).

This clone has only one observation. The V call is TRBV5-4, the J call TRBJ2-1; D is possibly TRBD1 (5 bases). The V gene's germline CDR1 is SGHNT and CDR2 YYREEE (reference sequence). The CDR3 contains 12 residues. V was pared by 4 bases and J by 12 bases, with 14 bases between. The CDR3 region is CASSPQDSSQFF. The CDR3 coding sequence is TGTGCCAGCAGCCCTCAAGACAGTTCGCAGTTCTTC.

The rearrangement uses TRBV7-9 and TRBJ2-2; D uncertain. CDR3 length: 14 residues. Germline CDR1 and CDR2: SEHNR and FQNEAQ (reference sequence). V lost 6 bases and J 6 bases, leaving 14 bases between the germline ends. CDR3 protein: CASRRDAISGELFF. CDR3 DNA: TGTGCCAGCAGGAGAGACGCCATTTCCGGGGAGCTGTTTTTT.

V and J are TRBV7-9 and TRBJ1-1, with 8 bases identical to TRBD1. There are 18 residues in the CDR3. Trimming took 5 bases from V and 3 from J; bases not matched to a gene: 17. CDR1 and CDR2 from the germline V gene are SEHNR and FQNEAQ (reference sequence). The CDR3 is CASSTTGTGQRGDTEAFF. The CDR3 DNA reads as TGTGCCAGCAGCACCACCGGGACAGGACAACGAGGGGACACTGAAGCTTTCTTT.

This clone has a handful of counts. The J gene is TRBJ1-2, the V gene TRBV7-8; a possible D gene is TRBD1 (6 bases). The CDR3 is 15 residues long. Germline V lookup: CDR1 SGHVS, CDR2 FQNEAQ. V lost 4 bases, J lost 7 bases, and 19 bases lay in between. This CDR3 reads CASSSSTTGNRGYTF. The CDR3 DNA reads TGTGCCAGCAGCTCCTCAACCACAGGGAACCGTGGCTACACCTTC.

J is TRBJ2-1 and V is TRBV7-8; 14 nucleotides match TRBD2. CDR1 and CDR2 (germline): SGHVS, FQNEAQ. This CDR3 region has 20 residues. The V gene end was trimmed by 5 bases and the J gene end by 3 bases; junction bases not matched to a gene: 15. Here the CDR3 reads CASSINKRTSGRPSYNEQFF. In DNA, the CDR3 is TGTGCCAGCAGCATAAACAAACGGACTAGCGGGAGGCCCAGCTACAATGAGCAGTTCTTC.